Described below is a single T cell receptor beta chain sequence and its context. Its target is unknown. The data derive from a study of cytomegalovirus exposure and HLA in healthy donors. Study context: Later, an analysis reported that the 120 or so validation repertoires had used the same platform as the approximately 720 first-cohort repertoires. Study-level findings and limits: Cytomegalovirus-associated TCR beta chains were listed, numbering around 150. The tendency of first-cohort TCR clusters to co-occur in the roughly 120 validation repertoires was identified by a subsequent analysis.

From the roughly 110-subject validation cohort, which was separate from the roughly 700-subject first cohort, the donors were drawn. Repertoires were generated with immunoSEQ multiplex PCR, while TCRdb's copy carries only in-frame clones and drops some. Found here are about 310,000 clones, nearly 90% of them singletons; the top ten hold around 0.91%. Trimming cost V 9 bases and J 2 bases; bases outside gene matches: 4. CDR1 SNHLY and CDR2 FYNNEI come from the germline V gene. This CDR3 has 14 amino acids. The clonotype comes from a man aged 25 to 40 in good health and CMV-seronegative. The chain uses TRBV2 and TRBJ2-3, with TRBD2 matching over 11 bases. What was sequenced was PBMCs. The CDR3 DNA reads TGTGCCAGAGTAGCGGGGGGGCCCACAGATACGCAGTATTTT. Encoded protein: CARVAGGPTDTQYF.